The T cell receptor beta chain under discussion was sequenced for a study of regulatory T cells in long-lasting Graves disease. The TCR beta library used iRepertoire HTBI primers with Arm-PCR amplification of CDR3. TCRdb fed the multiplex PCR reads into MiXCR, producing one record per CDR3 protein. The data contain 450,000 to 600,000 distinct CDR3 sequences, 15% to 20% of them singletons. The time point was: newly diagnosed GD, antithyroid drugs for less than 3 months. PBMCs provided the RNA from which the TCR library was made. Germline CDR1 reads PRHDT; CDR2 reads FYEKMQ (reference sequence). The CDR3 has 18 residues. V was pared by 3 bases and J by 4 bases, with 14 bases of the junction left unmatched. Separately, the same data were catalogued under a study of T cells in Graves' hyperthyroidism and ophthalmopathy.

The TCR originated in a middle-aged man with Graves disease. Material: peripheral blood mononuclear cells (PBMCs), obtained at new diagnosis, from a patient treated with antithyroid drugs. This sequence joins TRBV13 and TRBJ2-3; 9 bases match TRBD2. The CDR3: CASSFRPFAGGPADTQYF. The CDR3, as DNA: TGTGCCAGCAGCTTCCGGCCTTTTGCGGGAGGGCCCGCAGATACGCAGTATTTT.